These T cell receptor beta chains were read from a single sample in a study of blood T cell repertoires in COVID-19. Assay used: immunoSEQ multiplex PCR; TCRdb lists only in-frame clones, some missing. Among more than 85,000 clones listed, under 80% were seen once. Sequencing was performed on peripheral blood. The source is a woman between 65 and 79 years old with acute or convalescent COVID-19. The CDR3 runs from the conserved cysteine through the conserved F or W. Fields, in order: V gene, J gene, D gene, clone size, CDR3 DNA, CDR3 protein. The D gene is left open where the match is weak. Clone size is not always given. Where it is, it says once, few, many or a class for expanded clones.

TRBV9	TRBJ1-2	TRBD1	.	TGTGCCAGCGGGGACAGGGGAGGAAACTATGGCTACACCTTC	CASGDRGGNYGYTF
TRBV7-2	TRBJ2-5	.	.	TGTGCCAGCAGCTTAGTCAGGATGGAGACCCAGTACTTC	CASSLVRMETQYF
TRBV27	TRBJ2-1	TRBD2	.	TGTGCCAGCCCCCCGGCGATGCGGGGGTACAATGAGCAGTTCTTC	CASPPAMRGYNEQFF
TRBV24-1	TRBJ2-2	TRBD1	.	TGTGCCACCAGTTCTCCCGACAGGGATGCCGGGGAGCTGTTTTTT	CATSSPDRDAGELFF
TRBV10-3	TRBJ2-3	TRBD2	.	TGTGCCATCAGGACTAGCGGGGGGCAAACAGATACGCAGTATTTT	CAIRTSGGQTDTQYF
TRBV18	TRBJ2-1	TRBD2	.	TGTGCCAGCTCACCACGGACTAGTGTCTCCTACAATGAGCAGTTCTTC	CASSPRTSVSYNEQFF
TRBV7-2	TRBJ2-7	.	.	TGTGCCAGCAGCTTGGGAATACAGGGCTACGAGCAGTACTTC	CASSLGIQGYEQYF
TRBV3-1/TRBV3-2	TRBJ2-1	TRBD1	many	TGTGCCAGCAGCCAAGGACAGGGGTTAACCGATGAGCAGTTCTTC	CASSQGQGLTDEQFF
TRBV6-5	TRBJ1-2	TRBD1	few	TGTGCCAGCAGTCACGGACAGGACTATGGCTACACCTTC	CASSHGQDYGYTF
TRBV5-4	TRBJ1-1	.	.	TGTGCCAGCAGCTTGTTCCAGAACACTGAAGCTTTCTTT	CASSLFQNTEAFF
TRBV12-3/TRBV12-4	TRBJ2-7	.	.	TGTGCCAGCAGTTTTTCAGGGACCTACGAGCAGTACTTC	CASSFSGTYEQYF
TRBV28	TRBJ1-5	.	few	TGTGCCATCAAGGAGGTTTATAGCAATCAGCCCCAGCATTTT	CAIKEVYSNQPQHF
TRBV2	TRBJ1-2	TRBD1	.	TGTGCCAGCAGGGGACAGAACTATGGCTACACCTTC	CASRGQNYGYTF
TRBV5-1	TRBJ2-7	.	.	TGCGCCAGTTTGAGCCTTTGGGGGGGCCGGGGGTGGGAGCAGTACTTC	CASLSLWGGRGWEQYF
TRBV5-4	TRBJ2-7	.	.	TGTGCCAGCAGATCCTCAGGGTCGCACGAGCAGTACTTC	CASRSSGSHEQYF
TRBV5-6	TRBJ1-2	.	.	TGTGCCAGCAGCCCCCAGGGTAACAGTGGCTACACCTTC	CASSPQGNSGYTF
TRBV6-5	TRBJ1-2	.	.	TGTGCCAGCAGTTACATGGGGCTTGGCTACACCTTC	CASSYMGLGYTF
TRBV2	TRBJ1-1	TRBD1	.	TGTGCCAGCAGTCGGGAACCGGGACAGCAACTTGAAGCTTTCTTT	CASSREPGQQLEAFF
TRBV29-1	TRBJ1-2	TRBD1	once	TGCAGCGTATGGGGGGACAGGGGAGGCTATGGCTACACCTTC	CSVWGDRGGYGYTF
TRBV3-1/TRBV3-2	TRBJ2-3	TRBD2	.	TGTGCCAGCAGCCAAGGGGGGGGTTCATCAGATACGCAGTATTTT	CASSQGGGSSDTQYF
TRBV30	TRBJ2-5	TRBD1	.	TGTGCCTGGGACAGGGTCCAAGAGACCCAGTACTTC	CAWDRVQETQYF
TRBV10-2	TRBJ1-4	.	.	TGCGCCAGCAGTGATTCGACAGTAGTTAATGAAAAACTGTTTTTT	CASSDSTVVNEKLFF